A single sample gave rise to the 15 T cell receptor beta chains below, sequenced in a study of regulatory T cells in long-lasting Graves disease. Sequencing libraries for TCR beta were prepared with iRepertoire HTBI primers and Arm-PCR of CDR3 regions. Each CDR3 protein gets one entry after TCRdb re-called the multiplex PCR reads with MiXCR. This table holds under 300,000 distinct CDR3 sequences, about 20% found once. Time point: newly diagnosed GD, antithyroid drugs for less than 3 months. Following extraction of RNA from PBMCs, that RNA was used to make the TCR library. The same specimen was also included in a second study, on T cells in Graves' hyperthyroidism and ophthalmopathy.

This specimen was peripheral blood mononuclear cells (PBMCs), taken at new diagnosis, from a patient treated with antithyroid drugs. The receptor source for this set is a woman aged 25 to 39 with Graves disease.

With regard to this clonotype: At one end the junction does not follow the germline gene, possibly because of a read error. The V and J genes are TRBV6-5 and TRBJ2-2; D call uncertain. The germline CDR1 and CDR2 sequences are MNHEY and SVGAGI. The CDR3 has 15 amino acids. As DNA, the CDR3 is TGTGCCAGCAATTACTTAGGCACTAACACCGGGGAGCTGTTTTTT. Its translation: CASNYLGTNTGELFF.

This chain uses TRBV3-1 with TRBJ1-1; 7 bases agree with TRBD1. Germline CDR1 is LGHDT and CDR2 is YNNKEL (reference sequence). V trimming: 1 base; J trimming: 11 bases; junction bases outside the gene matches: 7. The CDR3 contains 13 residues. The CDR3 spells CASSQGKVRGAFF. The DNA of the CDR3 is TGTGCCAGCAGCCAAGGTAAAGTCAGGGGGGCTTTCTTT.

The chain uses TRBV4-1 and TRBJ2-2; D possibly uses TRBD1 or TRBD2 (5 bases each). The germline V gene encodes CDR1 MGHRA and CDR2 YSYEKL. V was shortened by 4 bases and J by 3 bases, with 15 bases between the two germline ends. The CDR3 length is 16 residues. DNA for the CDR3: TGCGCCAGCAGCCTTCTCCGGGACGGGGACACCGGGGAGCTGTTTTTT. The encoded protein is CASSLLRDGDTGELFF.

The V and J genes are TRBV7-8 and TRBJ1-2; no clear D gene. Trimming pared 2 bases from V and 8 bases from J, leaving 12 bases between. This CDR3 is built from 13 residues. Germline V gene sequence: CDR1 SGHVS, CDR2 FQNEAQ. CDR3 coding DNA: TGTGCCAGCAGCTTATTGCGGGTTACCGGCTACACCTTC. As protein: CASSLLRVTGYTF.

This clonotype was observed many times. The rearrangement joins TRBV11-1 to TRBJ1-5; unclear D gene. The V gene's germline CDR1 is SGHAT and CDR2 FQDESV (reference sequence). Trimming cost V 4 bases and J 2 bases, with 15 bases left between them. CDR3 length equals 16 residues. The CDR3 DNA reads TGTGCCAGCAGCTCCTCAGACATTGTGGGCAATCAGCCCCAGCATTTT. It is translated as CASSSSDIVGNQPQHF.

Ten or more counts support this clonotype. The genes are TRBV20-1 and TRBJ2-3, with unresolved D. V dropped 0 bases and J dropped 0 bases, with 10 bases sitting between them. The CDR3 runs 15 residues. Per germline, CDR1 DFQATT and CDR2 SNEGSKA (reference sequence). The CDR3 bases are TGCAGTGCTAGAGATGTCGGGCTAAGCACAGATACGCAGTATTTT. Amino acids: CSARDVGLSTDTQYF.

This clonotype has a count of ten or more. V is TRBV5-1 and J is TRBJ1-2; D may be TRBD1 (6 bases). The germline V gene encodes CDR1 SGHRS and CDR2 YFSETQ. There are 16 residues in the CDR3. The ends were cut back, 0 bases at V and 7 bases at J, with 19 bases in the middle. The CDR3 sequence is CASSLVQTGGLPGYTF. The CDR3, as DNA: TGCGCCAGCAGCTTGGTCCAGACAGGCGGCTTGCCTGGCTACACCTTC.

This clonotype was counted once. A read error is the likely source, as a far larger clone sits one nucleotide away. CDR3 in amino acids: CASSERPGEQPQHF. Written as DNA, the CDR3 is TGTGCCAGCAGTGAACGACCCGGGGAACAGCCCCAGCATTTT. The rearrangement links TRBV12-3 or TRBV12-4 to TRBJ1-5; D ambiguous. This CDR3 contains 14 residues. V was cut by 5 bases and J by 7 bases, with 15 bases left in between.

This clonotype was counted at least ten times. The chain is built from TRBV6-2 or TRBV6-3 and TRBJ1-1; tentatively, D is TRBD1 (6 bases). Trimming took off 5 bases at V and 0 bases at J, with 10 bases between the two ends. The CDR3 runs 14 residues. Germline values: CDR1 MNHEY, CDR2 SVGEGT. The CDR3 region has the DNA TGTGCCAGCAGTGAAGACAGGATGAACACTGAAGCTTTCTTT. It is translated as CASSEDRMNTEAFF.

This clonotype was detected a few times. The rearrangement links TRBV6-9 to TRBJ1-2; D gene uncertain. V shed 3 bases and J shed 11 bases, with 10 bases lying between them. The length of the CDR3 is 11 residues. Per germline, CDR1 MNHGY and CDR2 SVAAGI. CDR3 amino acids: CASSYDRTYTF. The CDR3 region has the DNA TGTGCCAGCAGTTACGACCGGACGTACACCTTC.

The sample holds a few counts of this clonotype. This could be a read error, since a much larger clone is one nucleotide away. The V gene is TRBV18, the J gene TRBJ1-2; D is uncertain. The CDR3 runs to 16 residues. Germline CDR1 KGHSH, CDR2 LQKENI. CDR3 nucleotides: TGTGCCAGCTCACCACTTTTGGACGGTCGTAACTATGGCCACACCTTC. This translates into CASSPLLDGRNYGHTF.

Ten or more counts support this clonotype. V gene TRBV4-1 combines with J gene TRBJ1-2; D is uncertain. There are 14 residues in the CDR3. Germline V gene data show CDR1 as MGHRA and CDR2 as YSYEKL. Trimming stripped 5 bases from V and 2 bases from J, with 12 bases between. CDR3: CASSSGRNNYGYTF. The CDR3 region has the DNA TGCGCCAGCAGCTCAGGCAGGAACAACTATGGCTACACCTTC.

This clonotype was seen at least ten times. The J gene is TRBJ1-2, the V gene TRBV27, with D unresolved. Germline V gene sequence: CDR1 MNHEY, CDR2 SMNVEV (reference sequence). The germline V and J ends were trimmed by 4 bases and 4 bases, with 19 bases remaining between them. The CDR3 contains 16 residues. The CDR3 region is CASSSGRTPHSYGYTF. CDR3 DNA: TGTGCCAGCAGTTCCGGACGTACTCCCCATTCCTATGGCTACACCTTC.

V usage is TRBV6-2 or TRBV6-3 and J usage is TRBJ2-1; 7 positions match TRBD1. Germline V gene sequence: CDR1 MNHEY, CDR2 SVGEGT. The CDR3 runs to 16 residues. V lost 7 bases, J lost 3 bases, and 12 bases stayed unmatched. CDR3 region: CASTHLGDRVYNEQFF. CDR3 nucleotide sequence: TGTGCCAGCACCCACCTCGGAGACAGGGTCTACAATGAGCAGTTCTTC.

This clonotype was counted ten times or more. The chain links TRBV6-1 to TRBJ1-5, with D possibly TRBD1 on 6 matching bases. The V gene lost 4 bases and the J gene lost 6 bases, with 16 bases spanning the gap. This CDR3 is built from 15 residues. Per germline, CDR1 MNHNS and CDR2 SASEGT. This chain's CDR3 is CASSGGAAGAQPQHF. CDR3 DNA sequence: TGTGCCAGCAGTGGGGGGGCCGCCGGGGCTCAGCCCCAGCATTTT.